This TCR beta chain appears in the sequencing data of a study of type 1 regulatory T cells (dated by TCRdb to the early 2020s). In the study overall: The study characterized an in vitro protocol that generated a Tr1-enriched, alloantigen-specific CD4 T cell product named T-allo10. T-allo10 was being evaluated clinically in patients with hematological malignancies who were receiving allogeneic hematopoietic stem cell transplantation.

The instrument was an Illumina MiSeq. TCRdb itself trimmed the public reads at Q25 with fastp, ran MiXCR and retained productive beta chains. When rows share a CDR3 protein, they turn into one entry using the most common DNA and genes. The sample profile shows about 68,000 distinct CDR3 sequences; around 68% of them were found once. Together, the top ten hold 6.5% to 8.5% of the sample. V was cut back by 4 bases and J by 6 bases, leaving a gap of 10 bases between them. The CDR1 and CDR2 encoded by the germline V gene (reference sequence) are DFQATT and SNEGSKA. The CDR3 spans 11 residues, from the cysteine through the phenylalanine. Here the CDR3 DNA is all that survives: 33 bases in frame from base 1. Remarks on this clonotype: It has no known antigen specificity. Base qualities are not provided; no much larger clone lies one nucleotide away.

T-allo10 cells derived from donors were reported to be host alloantigen-specific and anergic, and to suppress in an alloantigen-specific manner. The V and J genes are TRBV20-1 and TRBJ2-7; perhaps TRBD2 is the D gene, with 5 bases matching. The clonotype comes from a human donor in good health. The source material was cultured T cells, either the whole culture or a sorted T cell fraction (not recorded which). This specimen's cell subset or site label, interpreted: Tr1-enriched cell product generated in vitro against host alloantigens. For the CDR3, the sequence is CSAMFRGEQYF. Read as DNA, the sequence is TGCAGTGCTATGTTCCGGGGCGAGCAGTACTTC.